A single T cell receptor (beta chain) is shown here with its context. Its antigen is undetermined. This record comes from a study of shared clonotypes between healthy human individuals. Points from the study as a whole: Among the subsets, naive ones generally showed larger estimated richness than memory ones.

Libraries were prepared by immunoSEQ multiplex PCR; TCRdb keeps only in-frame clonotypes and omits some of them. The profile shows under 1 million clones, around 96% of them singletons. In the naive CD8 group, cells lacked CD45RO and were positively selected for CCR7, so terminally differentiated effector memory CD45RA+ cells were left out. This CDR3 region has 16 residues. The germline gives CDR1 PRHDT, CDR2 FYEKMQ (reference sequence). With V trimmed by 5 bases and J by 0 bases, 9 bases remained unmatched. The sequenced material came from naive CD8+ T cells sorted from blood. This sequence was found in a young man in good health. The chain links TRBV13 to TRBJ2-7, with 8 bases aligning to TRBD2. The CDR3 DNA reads TGTGCCAGCAGCCCAAATGGCGGGAGGAACTCCTACGAGCAGTACTTC. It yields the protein CASSPNGGRNSYEQYF.